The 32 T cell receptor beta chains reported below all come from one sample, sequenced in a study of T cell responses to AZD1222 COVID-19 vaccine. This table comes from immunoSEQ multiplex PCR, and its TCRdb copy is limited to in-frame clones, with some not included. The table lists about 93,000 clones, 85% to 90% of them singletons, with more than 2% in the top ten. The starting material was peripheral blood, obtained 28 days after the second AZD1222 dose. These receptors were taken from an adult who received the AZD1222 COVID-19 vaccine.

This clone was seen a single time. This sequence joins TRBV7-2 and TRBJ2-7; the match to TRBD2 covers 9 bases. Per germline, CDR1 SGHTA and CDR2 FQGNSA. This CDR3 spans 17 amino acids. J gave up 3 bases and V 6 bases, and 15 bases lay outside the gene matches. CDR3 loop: CASSSGLLAGDYYEQYF. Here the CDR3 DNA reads TGTGCCAGCAGTTCAGGCCTTTTAGCGGGAGATTACTACGAGCAGTACTTC. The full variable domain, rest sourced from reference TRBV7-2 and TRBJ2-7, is GAGVSQSPSNKVTEKGKDVELRCDPISGHTALYWYRQSLGQGLEFLIYFQGNSAPDKSGLPSDRFSAERTGGSVSTLTIQRTQQEDSAVYLCASSSGLLAGDYYEQYFGPGTRLTVT.

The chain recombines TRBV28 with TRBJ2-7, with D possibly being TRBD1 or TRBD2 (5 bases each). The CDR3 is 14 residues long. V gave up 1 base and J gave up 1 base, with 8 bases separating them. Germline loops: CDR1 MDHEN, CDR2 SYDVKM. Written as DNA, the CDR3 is TGTGCCAGCAGTTTATACGGGGCGTCCTACGAGCAGTACTTC. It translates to CASSLYGASYEQYF.

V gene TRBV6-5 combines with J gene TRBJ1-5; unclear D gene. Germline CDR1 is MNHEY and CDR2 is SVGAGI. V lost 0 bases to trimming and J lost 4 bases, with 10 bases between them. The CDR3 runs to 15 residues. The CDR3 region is CASSYSSGRNQPQHF. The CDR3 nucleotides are TGTGCCAGCAGTTACTCTTCGGGTCGGAATCAGCCCCAGCATTTT.

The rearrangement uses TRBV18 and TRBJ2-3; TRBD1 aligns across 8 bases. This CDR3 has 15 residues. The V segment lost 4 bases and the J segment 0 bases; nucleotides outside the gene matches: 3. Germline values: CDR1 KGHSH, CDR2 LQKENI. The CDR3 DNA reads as TGTGCCAGCTCACGGGGACAGGCTAGCACAGATACGCAGTATTTT. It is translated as CASSRGQASTDTQYF. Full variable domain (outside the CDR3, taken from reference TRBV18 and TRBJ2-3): NAGVMQNPRHLVRRRGQEARLRCSPMKGHSHVYWYRQLPEEGLKFMVYLQKENIIDESGMPKERFSAEFPKEGPSILRIQQVVRGDSAAYFCASSRGQASTDTQYFGPGTRLTVL.

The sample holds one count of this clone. CDR3 nucleotide sequence: TGTGCCAGCAGCCCCTACCTCGGCCCTGATCCTGGCTACACCTTC. This gives the protein CASSPYLGPDPGYTF. The chain uses TRBV4-2 and TRBJ1-2; D is unresolved. Germline V gives CDR1 LGHNA, CDR2 YNFKEQ. This CDR3 is built from 15 residues. The germline V and J ends were trimmed by 4 bases and 7 bases, with 19 bases remaining between them.

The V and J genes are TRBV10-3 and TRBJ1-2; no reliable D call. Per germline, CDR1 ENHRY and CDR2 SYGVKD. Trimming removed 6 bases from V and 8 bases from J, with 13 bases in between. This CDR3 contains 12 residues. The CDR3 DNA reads TGTGCCATCAGGGGCCTTATTGGCGGCTACACCTTC. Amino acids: CAIRGLIGGYTF.

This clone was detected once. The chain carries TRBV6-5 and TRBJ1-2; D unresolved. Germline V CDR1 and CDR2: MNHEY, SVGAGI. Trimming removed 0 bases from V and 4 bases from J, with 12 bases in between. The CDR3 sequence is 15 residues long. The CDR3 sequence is CASSYSGSSGYGYTF. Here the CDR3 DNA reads TGTGCCAGCAGTTACTCTGGCAGTTCAGGCTATGGCTACACCTTC.

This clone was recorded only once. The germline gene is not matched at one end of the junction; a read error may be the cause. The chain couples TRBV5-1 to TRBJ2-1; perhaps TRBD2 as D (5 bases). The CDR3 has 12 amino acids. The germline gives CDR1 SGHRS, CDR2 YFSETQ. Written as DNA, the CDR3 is TGCGCCAGCAGCTTGGAGCGGAACGGCTGGATCTTC. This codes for CASSLERNGWIF.

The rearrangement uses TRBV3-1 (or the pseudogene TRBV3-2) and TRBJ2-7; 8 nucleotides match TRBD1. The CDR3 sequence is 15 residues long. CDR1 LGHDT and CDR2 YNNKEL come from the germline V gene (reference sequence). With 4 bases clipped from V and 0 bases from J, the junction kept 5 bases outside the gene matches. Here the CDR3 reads CASSLADRASYEQYF. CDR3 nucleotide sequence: TGTGCCAGCAGCCTAGCGGACAGGGCCTCCTACGAGCAGTACTTC.

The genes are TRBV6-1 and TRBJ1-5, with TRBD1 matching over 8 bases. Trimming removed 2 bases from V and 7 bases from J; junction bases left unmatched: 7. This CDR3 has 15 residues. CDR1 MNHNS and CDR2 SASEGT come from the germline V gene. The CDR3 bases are TGTGCCAGCAGTGAATACTCAGGGGGCAGCCAGCCCCAGCATTTT. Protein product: CASSEYSGGSQPQHF.

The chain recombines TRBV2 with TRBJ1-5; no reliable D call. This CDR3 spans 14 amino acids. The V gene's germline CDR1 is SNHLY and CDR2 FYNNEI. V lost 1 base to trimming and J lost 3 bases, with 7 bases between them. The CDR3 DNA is TGTGCCAGCAGTGAAGAGAGGGACAATCAGCCCCAGCATTTT. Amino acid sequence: CASSEERDNQPQHF.

CDR3 sequence: CASSEVTAYGYTF. The CDR3, as DNA: TGTGCCAGCAGTGAGGTGACAGCCTATGGCTACACCTTC. This chain connects TRBV2 to TRBJ1-2; weak D call: TRBD1 (5 bases). This CDR3 is 13 amino acids long. The germline V gene encodes CDR1 SNHLY and CDR2 FYNNEI. V lost 3 bases and J lost 4, with 9 bases in between.

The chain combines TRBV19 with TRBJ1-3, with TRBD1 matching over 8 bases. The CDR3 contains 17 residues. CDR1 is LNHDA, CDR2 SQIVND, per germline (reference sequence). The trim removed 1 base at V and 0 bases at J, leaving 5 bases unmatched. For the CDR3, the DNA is TGTGCCAGTAGTATAGCGGGACAGGAATTCTCTGGAAACACCATATATTTT. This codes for CASSIAGQEFSGNTIYF.

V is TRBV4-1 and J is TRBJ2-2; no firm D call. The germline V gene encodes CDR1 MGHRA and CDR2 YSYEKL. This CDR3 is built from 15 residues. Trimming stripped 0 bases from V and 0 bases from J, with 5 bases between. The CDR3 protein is CASSQDLTNTGELFF. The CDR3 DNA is TGCGCCAGCAGCCAAGATCTGACGAACACCGGGGAGCTGTTTTTT.

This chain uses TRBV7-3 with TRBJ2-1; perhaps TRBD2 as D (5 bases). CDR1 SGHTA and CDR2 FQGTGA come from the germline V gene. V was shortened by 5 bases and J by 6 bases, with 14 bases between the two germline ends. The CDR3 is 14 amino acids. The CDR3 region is CASSPDQTTNEQFF. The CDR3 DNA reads TGTGCCAGCAGCCCGGACCAGACTACCAATGAGCAGTTCTTC.

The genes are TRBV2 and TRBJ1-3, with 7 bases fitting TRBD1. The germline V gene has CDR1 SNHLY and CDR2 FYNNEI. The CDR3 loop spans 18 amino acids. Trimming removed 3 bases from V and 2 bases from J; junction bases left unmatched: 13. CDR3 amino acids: CASSDPLEDRAAGNTIYF. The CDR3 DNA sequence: TGTGCCAGCAGTGACCCTCTCGAAGACAGGGCGGCTGGAAACACCATATATTTT. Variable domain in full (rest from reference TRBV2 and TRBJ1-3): EPEVTQTPSHQVTQMGQEVILRCVPISNHLYFYWYRQILGQKVEFLVSFYNNEISEKSEIFDDQFSVERPDGSNFTLKIRSTKLEDSAMYFCASSDPLEDRAAGNTIYFGEGSWLTVV.

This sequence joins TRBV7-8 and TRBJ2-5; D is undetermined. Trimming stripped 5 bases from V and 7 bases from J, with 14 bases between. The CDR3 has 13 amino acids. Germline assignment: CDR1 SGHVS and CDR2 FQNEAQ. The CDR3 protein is CASSTDALGTQYF. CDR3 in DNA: TGTGCCAGCAGCACGGATGCACTTGGGACCCAGTACTTC.

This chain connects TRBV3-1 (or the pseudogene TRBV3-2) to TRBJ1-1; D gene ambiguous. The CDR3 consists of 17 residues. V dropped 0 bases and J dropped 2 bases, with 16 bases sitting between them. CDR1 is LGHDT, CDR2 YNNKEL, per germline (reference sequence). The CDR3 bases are TGTGCCAGCAGCCAAGAAGTCGGTTATTTGGGTAACACTGAAGCTTTCTTT. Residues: CASSQEVGYLGNTEAFF.

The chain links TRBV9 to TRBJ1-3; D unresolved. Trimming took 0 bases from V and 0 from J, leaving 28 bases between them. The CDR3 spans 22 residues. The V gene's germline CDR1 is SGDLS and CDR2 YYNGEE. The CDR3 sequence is CASSVAQNREPPNSFSGNTIYF. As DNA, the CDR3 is TGTGCCAGCAGCGTAGCACAAAACCGGGAACCACCAAATTCCTTCTCTGGAAACACCATATATTTT. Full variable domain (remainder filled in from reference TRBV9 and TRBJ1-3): DSGVTQTPKHLITATGQRVTLRCSPRSGDLSVYWYQQSLDQGLQFLIQYYNGEERAKGNILERFSAQQFPDLHSELNLSSLELGDSALYFCASSVAQNREPPNSFSGNTIYFGEGSWLTVV.

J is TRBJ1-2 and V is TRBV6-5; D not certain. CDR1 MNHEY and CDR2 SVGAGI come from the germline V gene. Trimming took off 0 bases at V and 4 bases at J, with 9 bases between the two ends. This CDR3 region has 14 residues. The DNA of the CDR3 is TGTGCCAGCAGTTACTCGGGCAGCTTCTATGGCTACACCTTC. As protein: CASSYSGSFYGYTF.

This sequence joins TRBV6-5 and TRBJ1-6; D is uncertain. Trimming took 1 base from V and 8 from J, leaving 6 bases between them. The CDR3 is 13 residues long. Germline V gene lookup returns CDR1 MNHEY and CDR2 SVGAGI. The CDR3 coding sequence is TGTGCCAGCAGTTACTGGAGGGATTCACCCCTCCACTTT. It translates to CASSYWRDSPLHF.

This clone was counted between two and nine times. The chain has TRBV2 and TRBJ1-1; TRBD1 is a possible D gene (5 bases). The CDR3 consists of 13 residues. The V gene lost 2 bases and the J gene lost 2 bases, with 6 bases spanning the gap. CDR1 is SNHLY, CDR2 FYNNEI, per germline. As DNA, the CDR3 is TGTGCCAGCAGTGAACAGGGTAACACTGAAGCTTTCTTT. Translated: CASSEQGNTEAFF.

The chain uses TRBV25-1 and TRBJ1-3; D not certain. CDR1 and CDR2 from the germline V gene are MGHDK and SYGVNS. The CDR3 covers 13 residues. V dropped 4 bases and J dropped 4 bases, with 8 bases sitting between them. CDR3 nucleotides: TGTGCCAGCAGTGCCCCCGAGGGAAACACCATATATTTT. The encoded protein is CASSAPEGNTIYF.

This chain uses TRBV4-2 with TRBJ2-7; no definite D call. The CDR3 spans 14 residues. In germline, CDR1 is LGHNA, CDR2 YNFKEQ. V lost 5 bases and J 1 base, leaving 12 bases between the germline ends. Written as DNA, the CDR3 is TGTGCCAGCAGCGCTTATAAGTTTTCCTACGAGCAGTACTTC. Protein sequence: CASSAYKFSYEQYF.

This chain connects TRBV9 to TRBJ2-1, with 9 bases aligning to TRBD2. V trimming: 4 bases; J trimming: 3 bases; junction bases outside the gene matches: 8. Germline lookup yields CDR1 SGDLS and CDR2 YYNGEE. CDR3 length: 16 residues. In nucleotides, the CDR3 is TGTGCCAGCAGCCCCGGGACTAGCAGAATCTACAATGAGCAGTTCTTC. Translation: CASSPGTSRIYNEQFF.

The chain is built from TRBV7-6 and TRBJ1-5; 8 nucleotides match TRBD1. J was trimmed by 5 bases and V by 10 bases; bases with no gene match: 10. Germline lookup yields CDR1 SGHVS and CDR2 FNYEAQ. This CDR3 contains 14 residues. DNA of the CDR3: TGTGCCAAGGTAGGACAGGGCCCCTATCAGCCCCAGCATTTT. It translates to CAKVGQGPYQPQHF.

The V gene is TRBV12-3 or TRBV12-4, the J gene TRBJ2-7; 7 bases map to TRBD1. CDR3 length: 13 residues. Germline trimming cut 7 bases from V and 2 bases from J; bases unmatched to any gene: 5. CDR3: CASKGANPYEQYF. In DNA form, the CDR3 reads TGTGCCAGCAAGGGGGCCAATCCCTACGAGCAGTACTTC.

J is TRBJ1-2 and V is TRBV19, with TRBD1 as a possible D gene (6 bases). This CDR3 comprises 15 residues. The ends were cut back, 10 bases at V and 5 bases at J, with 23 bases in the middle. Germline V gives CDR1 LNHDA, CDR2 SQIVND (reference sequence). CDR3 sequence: CATTPQGPGWYGYTF. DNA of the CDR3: TGTGCCACTACTCCCCAGGGGCCTGGGTGGTATGGCTACACCTTC. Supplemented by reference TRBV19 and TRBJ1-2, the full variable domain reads DGGITQSPKYLFRKEGQNVTLSCEQNLNHDAMYWYRQDPGQGLRLIYYSQIVNDFQKGDIAEGYSVSREKKESFPLTVTSAQKNPTAFYLCATTPQGPGWYGYTFGSGTRLTVV.

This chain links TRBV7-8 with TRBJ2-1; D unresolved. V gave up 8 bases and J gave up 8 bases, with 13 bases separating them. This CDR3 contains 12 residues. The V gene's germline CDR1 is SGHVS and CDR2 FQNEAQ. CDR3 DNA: TGTGCCAGCTCTTTGGGGTCGGATGAGCAGTTCTTC. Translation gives CASSLGSDEQFF.

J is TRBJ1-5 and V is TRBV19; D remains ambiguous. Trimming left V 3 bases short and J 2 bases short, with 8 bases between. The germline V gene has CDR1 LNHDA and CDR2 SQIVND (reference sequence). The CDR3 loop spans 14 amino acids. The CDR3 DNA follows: TGTGCCAGTAGTATGGGGATGCGCAATCAGCCCCAGCATTTT. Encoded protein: CASSMGMRNQPQHF.

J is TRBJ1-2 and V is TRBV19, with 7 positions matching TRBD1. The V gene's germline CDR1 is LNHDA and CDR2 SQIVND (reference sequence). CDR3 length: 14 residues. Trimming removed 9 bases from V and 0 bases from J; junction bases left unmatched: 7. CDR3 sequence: CASGDTGANYGYTF. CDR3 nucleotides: TGTGCCAGCGGGGATACAGGGGCTAACTATGGCTACACCTTC.

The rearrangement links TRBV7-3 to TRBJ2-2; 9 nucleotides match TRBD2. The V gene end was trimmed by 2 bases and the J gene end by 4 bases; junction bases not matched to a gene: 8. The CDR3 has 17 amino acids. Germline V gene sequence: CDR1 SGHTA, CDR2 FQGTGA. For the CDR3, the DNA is TGTGCCAGCAGCTTAGCCAGCGGGGGGCCGACCACCGGGGAGCTGTTTTTT. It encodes CASSLASGGPTTGELFF.